A single T cell receptor beta chain is shown here with its context. Its antigen is unknown. The source of the sample is a study of shared clonotypes between healthy human individuals. About the research overall: Donors, aged 18 to 49, were two women and three men. Findings and limits, study-wide: Tissues were not sampled, only blood, and their repertoires likely differ. Non-shared clonotypes showed lower generation probabilities than clonotypes common to all four donors. Between a handful of donors, naive CD4 clonotypes were shared at a level of about 5%.

CD8 cells classed as naive were CD45RO-negative and positively selected for CCR7, excluding terminally differentiated effector memory CD45RA+ cells. The table came from immunoSEQ multiplex PCR; TCRdb's copy has only in-frame clones and leaves some out. The table includes approximately 1.9 million clones, 85% to 95% detected once. V gave up 4 bases and J gave up 3 bases, with 19 bases separating them. Germline loops: CDR1 SGDLS, CDR2 YYNGEE. This CDR3 contains 16 residues. What was sequenced was naive CD8+ T cells from PBMCs. This sequence was found in a man younger than 30 in good health. Some clones in this sample may be carry-over from other donors' samples. The gene calls are TRBV9 and TRBJ1-2; no reliable D call. As DNA, the CDR3 is TGTGCCAGCAGCACCCCTGGAGTCAGGATAGACTATGGCTACACCTTC. Translating gives CASSTPGVRIDYGYTF.